The sequence of this TCR beta chain was determined in a study of T-cell reconstitution after alpha-beta-depleted transplantation in children. Preparing the TCRbeta library involved the use of unique molecular identifiers. TCRdb reprocessed the PCR reads via MiXCR and lists one record per CDR3 protein. The sample carries roughly 500,000 distinct CDR3 sequences, 15% to 20% recorded once. Only a few counts were recorded for this clonotype. The receptor comes from a human donor who donated a stem cell graft to a child with acute lymphoblastic leukemia. This material consisted of PBMCs from the stem cell graft donor, taken from the stem cell graft.

The CDR3: CASSQDRRAVRYF. CDR3 bases: TGTGCCAGCAGCCAAGATCGTCGGGCCGTGCGGTACTTC. The chain carries TRBV3-1 and TRBJ2-7, with unresolved D. Germline assignment: CDR1 LGHDT and CDR2 YNNKEL (reference sequence). Trimming took 0 bases from V and 12 from J, leaving 15 bases between them. The CDR3 has 13 residues.